This TCR beta chain was observed in a study of blood T cell repertoires in COVID-19. The CDR3 is 17 residues long. Germline V gene lookup returns CDR1 MGHRA and CDR2 YSYEKL. The ends were cut back, 1 base at V and 1 base at J, with 16 bases in the middle. Sequencing was performed with immunoSEQ multiplex PCR; in TCRdb, only in-frame clones are kept and a portion is missing. The table shows about 670,000 clones, with approximately 90% occurring only once. The TCR comes from a woman aged 18-29 years with acute or convalescent COVID-19. This chain joins TRBV4-1 and TRBJ1-1, with TRBD1 as a possible D gene (6 bases). The sequenced sample consisted of peripheral blood. The CDR3 nucleotides are TGCGCCAGCAGCCAAGGGAGCCTTAGGGGGTGGAACACTGAAGCTTTCTTT. Encoded protein: CASSQGSLRGWNTEAFF.